These 17 T cell receptor beta chains originate from one sample sequenced in a study of molecular identifiers for immune sequencing clone quantification. TCRdb processed the PCR reads anew with MiXCR; each CDR3 protein has one entry. The sample lists about 640,000 distinct CDR3 sequences, 20% occurring once. The sequenced material came from naive CD8+ T cells from blood, with Jurkat cell RNA spiked in. Indicated subset: FACS-sorted CD8+CD4-CCR7+CD45RA+ naive T cells. These receptor sequences come from a human donor in good health. Some libraries in this study had Jurkat cell RNA spiked in.

The V gene is TRBV9, the J gene TRBJ1-1, with 8 nucleotides matching TRBD1. This CDR3 has 19 residues. Trimming took 4 bases from V and 3 from J; bases not matched to a gene: 20. Germline assignment: CDR1 SGDLS and CDR2 YYNGEE. In DNA form, the CDR3 reads TGTGCCAGCAGCTCCGACCTGGACAGGGTGAGGCTAGCGGACACTGAAGCTTTCTTT. It is translated as CASSSDLDRVRLADTEAFF.

This clonotype occurred many times. The chain couples TRBV12-3 or TRBV12-4 to TRBJ1-2; D might be TRBD1 (5 bases). The CDR3 has 14 amino acids. The V end was cut by 1 base, the J end by 4 bases, with 10 bases between. In DNA form, the CDR3 reads TGTGCCAGCAGTTTAGTAGGGGCCAGCTATGGCTACACCTTC. Its protein product is CASSLVGASYGYTF.

As regards this clonotype: It is unclear where the CDR3 begins or ends on the DNA, so no DNA is shown, and the CDR3 is as TCRdb lists it. The V and J genes are TRBV4-1 and TRBJ2-1. Termini included, the CDR3 measures 17 amino acids. Germline loops: CDR1 MGHRA, CDR2 YSYEKL. The CDR3 loop reads CASSQGVGNGAYNEPFF.

The table lists this clonotype with many counts. The gene calls are TRBV19 and TRBJ1-1; no definite D call. The V and J ends lost 5 bases and 3 bases respectively, with 13 bases between them. CDR1 and CDR2 from the germline V gene are LNHDA and SQIVND (reference sequence). The CDR3 consists of 14 residues. Here the CDR3 reads CASSFYDSDTEAFF. The CDR3 DNA reads as TGTGCCAGTAGTTTTTACGACTCGGACACTGAAGCTTTCTTT.

Of note for this clonotype: A clone one base away is much larger, so this may be a read error. This chain joins TRBV10-1 and TRBJ2-7; D is unresolved. Germline loops: CDR1 WNHNN, CDR2 SYGVQD (reference sequence). The CDR3 is 11 amino acids. Trimming cost V 8 bases and J 5 bases, with 10 bases left between them. The CDR3 sequence is CASGDRNEQYF. DNA for the CDR3: TGCGCCAGCGGCGACCGGAACGAGCAGTACTTC.

On this clonotype itself: A read error is possible here, since a much larger clone lies one base away. J is TRBJ1-2 and V is TRBV19, with D unclear. V lost 5 bases to trimming and J lost 4 bases, with 20 bases between them. This CDR3 contains 16 residues. Looked up from germline, CDR1 is LNHDA and CDR2 is SQIVND (reference sequence). In DNA form, the CDR3 reads TGTGCCAGTAGTCTCCTAGAAGTATTAGATCTCTATGGCTACACCTTC. Encoded protein: CASSLLEVLDLYGYTF.

The sample holds many counts of this clonotype. The chain is built from TRBV4-2 and TRBJ1-4, with D unclear. Trimming cost V 2 bases and J 8 bases, with 15 bases left between them. There are 15 residues in the CDR3. Looked up from germline, CDR1 is LGHNA and CDR2 is YNFKEQ. In nucleotides, the CDR3 is TGTGCCAGCAGCCAACCGGGTTTCGGAGAGGAAAAACTGTTTTTT. Protein: CASSQPGFGEEKLFF.

This clonotype was seen ten or more times. J is TRBJ2-2 and V is TRBV7-9; D uncertain. The germline V and J ends were trimmed by 5 bases and 1 base, with 8 bases remaining between them. The CDR3 loop spans 14 amino acids. The V gene's germline CDR1 is SEHNR and CDR2 FQNEAQ (reference sequence). In nucleotides, the CDR3 is TGTGCCAGCAGCACCCGACAGAACACCGGGGAGCTGTTTTTT. It translates to CASSTRQNTGELFF.

This clonotype turned up a few times. V gene TRBV27 combines with J gene TRBJ2-7; 13 bases fit TRBD2. The CDR3 is 15 residues long. The V gene's germline CDR1 is MNHEY and CDR2 SMNVEV (reference sequence). V trimming: 6 bases; J trimming: 7 bases; junction bases outside the gene matches: 9. As DNA, the CDR3 is TGTGCCAGCAGCCCGGGGACTAGCGGGACGCGAGAGCAGTACTTC. It yields the protein CASSPGTSGTREQYF.

This clonotype was found many times. DNA of the CDR3: TGCAGTGCTAGCGAGGACTCTAATCAGCCCCAGCATTTT. Translating gives CSASEDSNQPQHF. This chain uses TRBV20-1 with TRBJ1-5; D not resolved. The CDR3 sequence is 13 residues long. Per the germline V gene, CDR1 is DFQATT and CDR2 is SNEGSKA (reference sequence). Deletions cut 3 bases from V and 4 bases from J, with 10 bases between.

Concerning this clonotype itself: Being one base from a much bigger clone, this may be a read error. The chain carries TRBV7-9 and TRBJ1-1; possible D gene TRBD1, 6 bases. This CDR3 spans 14 amino acids. CDR1 and CDR2 (germline): SEHNR, FQNEAQ (reference sequence). The CDR3 sequence is CASGLGGAHSEAFF. CDR3 nucleotide sequence: TGTGCCAGCGGCTTAGGGGGTGCACACAGTGAAGCTTTCTTT.

This clonotype was recorded at least ten times. The genes are TRBV5-4 and TRBJ2-1; D ambiguous. V gave up 3 bases and J gave up 6 bases, with 13 bases separating them. The CDR3 spans 14 residues. Germline lookup yields CDR1 SGHNT and CDR2 YYREEE (reference sequence). CDR3 in DNA: TGTGCCAGCAGCTCGGGTCTTTACGGCAATGAGCAGTTCTTC. It specifies CASSSGLYGNEQFF.

This clonotype was seen many times. This chain links TRBV7-9 with TRBJ2-7, with D maybe TRBD1 (6 bases). The CDR3 consists of 16 residues. V shed 6 bases and J shed 2 bases, with 20 bases lying between them. Germline V gene lookup returns CDR1 SEHNR and CDR2 FQNEAQ (reference sequence). The CDR3 protein is CASSTTFGDKAYEQYF. CDR3 sequence (DNA): TGTGCCAGCAGTACTACGTTTGGGGACAAAGCCTACGAGCAGTACTTC.

The sample holds many counts of this clonotype. The chain combines TRBV7-9 with TRBJ1-1, with D maybe TRBD1 (5 bases). The CDR3 totals 16 residues. Trimming took 5 bases from V and 1 from J, leaving 17 bases between them. Germline CDR1 SEHNR, CDR2 FQNEAQ (reference sequence). The chain's CDR3 is CASSPTLGQKNTEAFF. CDR3 bases: TGTGCCAGCAGCCCCACCCTGGGGCAGAAGAACACTGAAGCTTTCTTT.

Remarks on this clonotype: Possible read error: a much larger clone is one base away. The chain has TRBV29-1 and TRBJ2-7; TRBD1 matches 12 bases. CDR3 length: 13 amino acids. In germline, CDR1 is SQVTM, CDR2 ANQGSEA. Here the CDR3 reads CSASGQGASERYF. The CDR3 DNA reads TGCAGCGCTTCGGGACAGGGGGCGTCCGAGCGGTACTTC.

This clonotype was detected once. The chain joins TRBV15 to TRBJ1-1; TRBD1 matches 8 bases. The CDR3 loop spans 14 amino acids. Germline-derived CDR1 and CDR2 are LNHNV and YYDKDF (reference sequence). Trimming took 4 bases from V and 5 from J; bases not matched to a gene: 6. In DNA form, the CDR3 reads TGTGCCACCAGCAAAGACAGGGGAGGTACTGAAGCTTTCTTT. This sequence encodes CATSKDRGGTEAFF.

This clonotype was picked up many times. V and J are TRBV23-1 and TRBJ1-3; TRBD1 matches at 8 bases. TRBV23-1 counts as an open reading frame of uncertain function. The CDR3 totals 15 residues. The V segment lost 7 bases and the J segment 2 bases; nucleotides outside the gene matches: 7. CDR3 sequence (DNA): TGCGCCAGCACCCTCGACAGGGGTCCTGGAAACACCATATATTTT. It is translated as CASTLDRGPGNTIYF.